The rows below give T cell receptor beta chains drawn from one sample of a study of cytomegalovirus exposure and HLA in healthy donors. Using immunoSEQ multiplex PCR, the repertoire was profiled, and TCRdb retains in-frame clones only, with some absent. The profile shows some 140,000 clones, 75% to 85% of them singletons. Input material: PBMCs. The receptor source for this set is a woman aged 40 to 55 in good health and CMV-seronegative. Each CDR3 is given with its conserved first and last residue. D genes are given only for firm matches. Expanded clones get a size class; other rows say once, few or many, or leave the size out.

V	J	size	length	D	CDR3	DNA
TRBV7-2	TRBJ1-3	NA	15	NA	CASSLYWYSGNTIYF	TGTGCCAGCAGCTTATACTGGTACTCTGGAAACACCATATATTTT
TRBV5-6	TRBJ1-1	NA	14	NA	CASSFEGVNTEAFF	TGTGCCAGCAGCTTCGAGGGGGTGAACACTGAAGCTTTCTTT
TRBV7-9	TRBJ2-2	NA	16	TRBD2	CASSLAVPAGVGELFF	TGTGCCAGCAGCTTAGCGGTACCAGCGGGGGTCGGGGAGCTGTTTTTT
TRBV5-1	TRBJ2-5	NA	15	TRBD1	CASSEDRGLQETQYF	TGCGCCAGCAGCGAGGACAGGGGGCTCCAAGAGACCCAGTACTTC
TRBV4-2	TRBJ2-1	few	14	NA	CASSLISGDNEQFF	TGTGCCAGCAGCCTTATCAGTGGTGACAATGAGCAGTTCTTC
TRBV6-1	TRBJ1-2	NA	15	NA	CASPSTQDDNYGYTF	TGTGCCAGCCCTTCGACACAGGATGATAACTATGGCTACACCTTC
TRBV6-5	TRBJ2-3	NA	14	TRBD2	CASGTSGPRDTQYF	TGTGCCAGCGGGACTAGCGGACCCAGAGATACGCAGTATTTT
TRBV19	TRBJ2-1	NA	14	TRBD2	CASSISGVYNEQFF	TGTGCCAGTAGTATTAGCGGGGTCTACAATGAGCAGTTCTTC
TRBV7-9	TRBJ1-2	NA	16	NA	CASSLAPRGEGDGYTF	TGTGCCAGCAGCTTAGCGCCAAGAGGAGAGGGAGATGGCTACACCTTC
TRBV5-1	TRBJ2-7	NA	12	NA	CASSPTTYEQYF	TGCGCCAGCAGCCCGACAACTTACGAGCAGTACTTC
TRBV9	TRBJ1-6	NA	17	NA	CASSVGGGISYNSPLHF	TGTGCCAGCAGCGTAGGGGGGGGGATCTCCTATAATTCACCCCTCCACTTT
TRBV7-2	TRBJ1-2	NA	15	NA	CASSYDLGQSPSYTF	TGTGCCAGCAGCTACGACCTGGGACAATCCCCGAGCTACACCTTC
TRBV2	TRBJ1-1	NA	18	TRBD1	CASSVTPGQGLMNTEAFF	TGTGCCAGCAGTGTTACCCCGGGACAGGGATTAATGAACACTGAAGCTTTCTTT
TRBV7-3	TRBJ1-6	NA	13	NA	CASSSHRNSPLHF	TGTGCCAGCAGCTCGCACAGAAATTCACCCCTCCACTTT
TRBV4-1	TRBJ1-2	once	17	NA	CASSQSGVEGTVWGYTF	TGCGCCAGCAGCCAGTCAGGGGTCGAGGGCACCGTATGGGGCTACACCTTC
TRBV2	TRBJ2-5	NA	14	TRBD2	CASSGLAGGETQYF	TGTGCCAGCAGTGGACTAGCGGGGGGGGAGACCCAGTACTTC
TRBV28	TRBJ1-1	NA	16	TRBD1	CASRDDRGRRNTEAFF	TGTGCCAGCAGGGACGACAGGGGAAGGAGGAACACTGAAGCTTTCTTT
TRBV9	TRBJ1-1	NA	12	NA	CASRGWDTEAFF	TGTGCCAGTAGGGGATGGGACACTGAAGCTTTCTTT
TRBV7-9	TRBJ1-5	NA	14	TRBD1	CATGTGGANQPQHF	TGTGCCACAGGGACAGGGGGGGCCAATCAGCCCCAGCATTTT
TRBV2	TRBJ2-3	once	13	NA	CASSARERNTQYF	TGTGCCAGCAGCGCAAGGGAGAGAAATACGCAGTATTTT
TRBV6-6	TRBJ1-5	NA	15	TRBD1	CASSSRQGSNQPQHF	TGTGCCAGCAGTTCGCGACAGGGAAGCAATCAGCCCCAGCATTTT
TRBV7-8	TRBJ1-2	NA	15	TRBD1	CASSSRDRGAAGYTF	TGTGCCAGCAGCTCCCGGGACAGGGGGGCGGCTGGCTACACCTTC
TRBV27	TRBJ1-6	NA	12	NA	CASKGVSSPLHF	TGTGCCAGCAAAGGGGTTAGTTCACCCCTCCACTTT
TRBV6-5	TRBJ1-2	NA	13	NA	CASSLSSNYGYTF	TGTGCCAGCAGCCTAAGTTCTAACTATGGCTACACCTTC
TRBV9	TRBJ1-4	NA	18	NA	CASSVRVWDSSGNEKLFF	TGTGCCAGCAGCGTAAGAGTCTGGGACTCCAGCGGTAATGAAAAACTGTTTTTT
TRBV19	TRBJ1-1	few	15	NA	CASSTQTAMNTEAFF	TGTGCCAGTAGTACCCAGACAGCGATGAACACTGAAGCTTTCTTT
TRBV28	TRBJ2-7	few	14	TRBD1	CASSFSDRGYEQYF	TGTGCCAGCAGTTTTTCGGACAGGGGCTACGAGCAGTACTTC
TRBV5-1	TRBJ1-4	NA	13	NA	CASSLTGYEKLFF	TGCGCCAGCAGCTTGACAGGGTATGAAAAACTGTTTTTT
TRBV6-6	TRBJ1-4	NA	14	NA	CASSYLAPVEKLFF	TGTGCCAGCAGTTATCTTGCACCAGTCGAAAAACTGTTTTTT
TRBV6-1	TRBJ2-7	NA	14	TRBD1	CASRAGQGTNEQYF	TGTGCCAGCAGGGCGGGACAGGGTACAAACGAGCAGTACTTC
TRBV10-3	TRBJ1-2	NA	13	TRBD1	CAITGDRAYGYTF	TGTGCCATCACCGGGGACAGGGCCTATGGCTACACCTTC
TRBV2	TRBJ1-6	few	13	NA	CASSGDFNSPLHF	TGTGCCAGCAGTGGGGACTTCAATTCACCCCTCCACTTT
TRBV5-6	TRBJ2-5	few	13	TRBD1	CASSVQGRETQYF	TGTGCCAGCAGCGTACAGGGGAGAGAGACCCAGTACTTC
TRBV5-1	TRBJ2-5	NA	15	TRBD1	CASSLGRGSGETQYF	TGCGCCAGCAGCTTGGGCAGGGGGTCGGGGGAGACCCAGTACTTC
TRBV13	TRBJ2-7	once	16	TRBD2	CASSLGLTSGSYEQYF	TGTGCCAGCAGCTTAGGCCTGACTAGCGGATCCTACGAGCAGTACTTC
TRBV7-8	TRBJ2-7	NA	14	NA	CASSLGPGAYEQYF	TGTGCCAGCAGCTTAGGCCCAGGCGCCTACGAGCAGTACTTC
TRBV27	TRBJ1-6	NA	16	NA	CASSIQTGAGYSPLHF	TGTGCCAGCAGTATACAGACAGGTGCTGGGTATTCACCCCTCCACTTT
TRBV5-1	TRBJ1-4	NA	15	NA	CASSSGTTTNEKLFF	TGCGCCAGCAGCAGTGGGACAACAACTAATGAAAAACTGTTTTTT
TRBV9	TRBJ1-3	few	19	TRBD1	CASSTRDRGRFPSGNTIYF	TGTGCCAGCAGCACCCGGGACAGGGGACGTTTTCCCTCTGGAAACACCATATATTTT
TRBV6-4	TRBJ2-3	NA	15	NA	CASSRNGVKTDTQYF	TGTGCCAGCAGCCGGAACGGGGTGAAAACAGATACGCAGTATTTT
TRBV18	TRBJ1-2	NA	13	TRBD1	CASSSQGWDGYTF	TGTGCCAGCTCATCACAGGGGTGGGATGGCTACACCTTC
TRBV7-6	TRBJ2-1	NA	16	NA	CASSLPGRWSYNEQFF	TGTGCCAGCAGCCTCCCGGGGAGGTGGTCCTACAATGAGCAGTTCTTC
TRBV2	TRBJ1-1	NA	15	TRBD1	CASSASGQGNTEAFF	TGTGCCAGCAGTGCCTCGGGACAGGGGAACACTGAAGCTTTCTTT
TRBV7-9	TRBJ2-7	NA	14	TRBD1	CASSRTTGGREQYF	TGTGCCAGCAGCAGGACGACAGGGGGCCGCGAGCAGTACTTC
TRBV27	TRBJ1-1	NA	16	TRBD1	CASSRGTGMRNTEAFF	TGTGCCAGCAGTCGAGGGACAGGGATGAGGAACACTGAAGCTTTCTTT
TRBV19	TRBJ2-3	once	14	TRBD1	CASSRGTDTDTQYF	TGTGCCAGTAGTAGAGGGACAGACACAGATACGCAGTATTTT
TRBV15	TRBJ2-7	few	14	NA	CATSRAGTNYEQYF	TGTGCCACCAGCAGAGCTGGGACAAACTACGAGCAGTACTTC